The next 9 T cell receptor beta chains were all read from a single sample in a study of OX40 agonist ivuxolimab in advanced cancers. The assay was immunoSEQ multiplex PCR, and TCRdb's table has in-frame clones only and misses some. This table has some 96,000 clones, about four fifths appearing once. This sample comprised CD4+ or CD8+ T cells sorted from blood, obtained in a trial of the OX40 agonist ivuxolimab. Every receptor here comes from an adult with an advanced solid tumor such as melanoma, head and neck, liver or kidney cancer.

The chain recombines TRBV18 with TRBJ1-4; TRBD1 might be the D (6 bases). The length of the CDR3 is 15 residues. CDR1 is KGHSH and CDR2 is LQKENI in the germline V gene. V dropped 3 bases and J dropped 3 bases, with 11 bases sitting between them. The CDR3 region has the DNA TGTGCCAGCTCACCGGTCCAGGGGCCTAATGAAAAACTGTTTTTT. It yields the protein CASSPVQGPNEKLFF.

The J gene is TRBJ2-1, the V gene TRBV29-1; D is possibly TRBD1 (6 bases). Germline lookup yields CDR1 SQVTM and CDR2 ANQGSEA. The CDR3 length is 13 residues. Between the trimmed V and J ends, which lost 3 bases and 9 bases, there was a span of 15 bases. In DNA form, the CDR3 reads TGCAGCGTTGAGGCCCAACAGGGAATTGAGCAGTTCTTC. Translating gives CSVEAQQGIEQFF.

The chain carries TRBV28 and TRBJ2-7; TRBD2 might be the D (5 bases). Trimming stripped 2 bases from V and 6 bases from J, with 8 bases between. This CDR3 is 12 amino acids long. Germline V gives CDR1 MDHEN, CDR2 SYDVKM. The CDR3 DNA reads as TGTGCCAGCAGTTTACGGGGAGTCGAGCAGTACTTC. It specifies CASSLRGVEQYF.

The gene calls are TRBV4-2 and TRBJ1-5; 10 bases line up with TRBD1. Losses at the gene ends were 4 bases for V and 3 bases for J; bases not matched to a gene: 9. Germline loops: CDR1 LGHNA, CDR2 YNFKEQ. This CDR3 comprises 17 residues. CDR3 sequence: CASSPRGQGVNNQPQHF. CDR3 DNA sequence: TGTGCCAGCAGCCCCAGAGGACAGGGGGTTAACAATCAGCCCCAGCATTTT.

The table lists this clone with a few counts. The V call is TRBV18, the J call TRBJ1-4; perhaps TRBD1 as D (6 bases). V lost 7 bases, J lost 2 bases, and 8 bases lay in between. Per germline, CDR1 KGHSH and CDR2 LQKENI. The CDR3 is 13 residues long. CDR3 sequence: CASCQGTNEKLFF. CDR3 sequence (DNA): TGTGCCAGCTGTCAGGGGACTAATGAAAAACTGTTTTTT.

Of note for this clone: The sample has other DNA sequences that encode this CDR3 too. The chain couples TRBV7-9 to TRBJ2-5; D not certain. The CDR3 is made up of 12 amino acids. Deletions cut 1 base from V and 5 bases from J, with 5 bases between. CDR1 and CDR2 from the germline V gene are SEHNR and FQNEAQ (reference sequence). The CDR3 reads CASSLVGETQYF. Written as DNA, the CDR3 is TGTGCCAGCAGCTTAGTAGGGGAGACCCAGTACTTC.

This rearrangement joins TRBV30 to TRBJ1-2; tentatively, D is TRBD1 (6 bases). Trimming stripped 3 bases from V and 3 bases from J, with 11 bases between. Looked up from germline, CDR1 is GTSNPN and CDR2 is SVGIG (reference sequence). The CDR3 is 13 amino acids. The CDR3 spells CAWRQGGHYGYTF. The CDR3, as DNA: TGTGCCTGGAGACAGGGCGGACACTATGGCTACACCTTC.

This chain links TRBV7-9 with TRBJ2-3, with 7 nucleotides matching TRBD2. V was clipped by 5 bases and J by 4 bases; unmatched bases: 12. The CDR3 loop spans 16 amino acids. CDR1 and CDR2 (germline): SEHNR, FQNEAQ (reference sequence). The CDR3 DNA follows: TGTGCCAGCAGCCCTCCCAGGGAGGGATTTTCAGATACGCAGTATTTT. Translated, it gives CASSPPREGFSDTQYF.

The rearrangement joins TRBV12-5 to TRBJ1-1; TRBD1 matches 7 bases. V lost 0 bases, J lost 7 bases, and 11 bases stayed unmatched. Germline lookup yields CDR1 LGHNT and CDR2 FRNRAP. The CDR3 covers 16 residues. This CDR3 is CASGLVLGQGGNEAFF. CDR3 bases: TGTGCTAGTGGTTTGGTACTAGGGCAGGGGGGGAATGAAGCTTTCTTT.